This entry lists 10 T cell receptor beta chains sequenced from one sample in a study of lymphopenia after photon versus proton radiotherapy. Sequenced by immunoSEQ multiplex PCR; TCRdb stores in-frame clones only, minus some. The sample lists approximately 4,900 clones; around 89% were seen once. The specimen comprised peripheral blood, sampled from a patient treated with photon-based radiotherapy. The receptors shown here come from a man aged 80 or over with cholangiocarcinoma.

The genes are TRBV6-5 and TRBJ2-3, with D unclear. The CDR3 is 12 amino acids. Germline V gene lookup returns CDR1 MNHEY and CDR2 SVGAGI. V was pared by 4 bases and J by 0 bases, with 2 bases between. In DNA form, the CDR3 reads TGTGCCAGCAGTTCTAGCACAGATACGCAGTATTTT. It translates to CASSSSTDTQYF.

The V call is TRBV28, the J call TRBJ2-5; no firm D call. Trimming pared 10 bases from V and 5 bases from J, leaving 14 bases between. The CDR3 covers 12 residues. The germline gives CDR1 MDHEN, CDR2 SYDVKM. CDR3 residues: CATGELRETQYF. In DNA, the CDR3 is TGTGCCACGGGCGAGCTGCGGGAGACCCAGTACTTC.

The chain carries TRBV5-6 and TRBJ2-3, with D hard to call. The CDR3 runs to 14 residues. V was trimmed by 2 bases and J by 4 bases, leaving 11 bases between them. Germline V CDR1 and CDR2: SGHDT, YYEEEE. CDR3 amino acids: CASSFWAVPDTQYF. The CDR3 DNA sequence: TGTGCCAGCAGCTTTTGGGCCGTCCCAGATACGCAGTATTTT.

A few counts support this clone. This chain connects TRBV6-4 to TRBJ2-3, with a possible D match to TRBD1 (5 bases). Germline V lookup: CDR1 MRHNA, CDR2 SNTAGT. The V end lost 3 bases, the J end lost 5 bases, and 12 bases lay between the germline ends. The CDR3 covers 14 residues. The CDR3: CASSEGQGGDTQYF. The CDR3, as DNA: TGTGCCAGCAGTGAGGGGCAGGGCGGAGATACGCAGTATTTT.

This chain links TRBV9 with TRBJ1-3; D is uncertain. In germline, CDR1 is SGDLS, CDR2 YYNGEE. Trimming pared 0 bases from V and 0 bases from J, leaving 7 bases between. The CDR3 length is 15 residues. CDR3 DNA: TGTGCCAGCAGCGTAGCTTTGGGCTCTGGAAACACCATATATTTT. It specifies CASSVALGSGNTIYF.

The chain couples TRBV5-1 to TRBJ2-1, with D possibly TRBD2 on 6 matching bases. This CDR3 is built from 14 residues. Germline CDR1 and CDR2: SGHRS and YFSETQ. Deletions cut 0 bases from V and 9 bases from J, with 13 bases between. The CDR3 loop is CASSLVQVGGEQFF. CDR3 nucleotide sequence: TGCGCCAGCAGCTTGGTCCAGGTCGGGGGTGAGCAGTTCTTC.

This sequence joins TRBV5-6 and TRBJ2-2; D perhaps matches TRBD2 (6 bases). V was pared by 10 bases and J by 4 bases, with 17 bases between. Germline values: CDR1 SGHDT, CDR2 YYEEEE. This CDR3 contains 14 residues. The CDR3 region is CAASRMGGTGELFF. CDR3 sequence (DNA): TGTGCCGCTTCCAGGATGGGGGGCACCGGGGAGCTGTTTTTT.

The rearrangement uses TRBV10-1 and TRBJ2-7; 8 bases match TRBD1. There are 15 residues in the CDR3. Trimming removed 10 bases from V and 7 bases from J; junction bases left unmatched: 18. Germline V gene sequence: CDR1 WNHNN, CDR2 SYGVQD (reference sequence). The CDR3 DNA is TGCGCCAAAATCCGGGACAGGCCTTTTTCAGGGGAGCAGTACTTC. Translating gives CAKIRDRPFSGEQYF.

The chain links TRBV29-1 to TRBJ1-2; D may be TRBD1 (6 bases). In germline, CDR1 is SQVTM, CDR2 ANQGSEA. V dropped 3 bases and J dropped 4 bases, with 18 bases sitting between them. The CDR3 runs 15 residues. The CDR3 reads CSVDLYRGARYGYTF. In DNA, the CDR3 is TGCAGCGTTGACCTGTATCGGGGGGCCCGCTATGGCTACACCTTC.

As regards this clone: The CDR3 carries no conserved terminal phenylalanine or tryptophan, so it likely arises from a read error. The chain's CDR3 is CASSWEPGTGVDGYTS. The DNA of the CDR3 is TGTGCCAGCAGCTGGGAACCCGGGACAGGGGTCGATGGCTACACCTCC. The gene calls are TRBV11-1 and TRBJ1-2; TRBD1 agrees at 10 bases. Germline V CDR1 and CDR2: SGHAT, FQDESV (reference sequence). The CDR3 extends over 16 amino acids. V lost 4 bases and J lost 6; bases outside the gene matches: 11.